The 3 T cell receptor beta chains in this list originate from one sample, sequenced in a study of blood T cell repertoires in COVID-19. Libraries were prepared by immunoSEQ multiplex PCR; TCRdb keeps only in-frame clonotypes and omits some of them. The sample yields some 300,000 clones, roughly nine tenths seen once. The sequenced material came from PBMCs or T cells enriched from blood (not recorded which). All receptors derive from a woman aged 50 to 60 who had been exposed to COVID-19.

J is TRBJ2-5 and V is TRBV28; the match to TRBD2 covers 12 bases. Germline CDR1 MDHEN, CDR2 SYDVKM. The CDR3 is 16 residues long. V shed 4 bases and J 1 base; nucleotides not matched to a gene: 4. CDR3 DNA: TGTGCCAGCAGTTCTCGACTAGCGGGGGTCCAAGAGACCCAGTACTTC. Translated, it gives CASSSRLAGVQETQYF.

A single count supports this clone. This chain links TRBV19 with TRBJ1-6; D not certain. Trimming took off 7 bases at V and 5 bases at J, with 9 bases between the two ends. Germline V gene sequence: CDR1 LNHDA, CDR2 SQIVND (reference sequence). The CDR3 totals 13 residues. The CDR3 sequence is CASNDINNSPLHF. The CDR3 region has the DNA TGTGCCAGTAACGACATCAATAATTCACCCCTCCACTTT. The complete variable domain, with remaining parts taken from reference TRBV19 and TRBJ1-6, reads DGGITQSPKYLFRKEGQNVTLSCEQNLNHDAMYWYRQDPGQGLRLIYYSQIVNDFQKGDIAEGYSVSREKKESFPLTVTSAQKNPTAFYLCASNDINNSPLHFGNGTRLTVT.

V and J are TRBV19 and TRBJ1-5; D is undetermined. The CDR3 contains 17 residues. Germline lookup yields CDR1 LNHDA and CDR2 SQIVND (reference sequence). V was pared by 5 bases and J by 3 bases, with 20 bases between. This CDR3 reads CASSAPGPVLNNQPQHF. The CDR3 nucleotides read TGTGCCAGTAGTGCCCCAGGTCCCGTCCTGAACAATCAGCCCCAGCATTTT.